This T cell receptor (beta chain) was sequenced in a study of shared clonotypes between healthy human individuals (dated by TCRdb to 2018 to 2020). Turning to the overall study: The cohort included three men and two women between 18 and 49 years of age. Between about 0.9 and 10 billion PBMCs per donor were obtained by leukapheresis. To estimate repertoire size and how much clonotypes are shared between individuals, the study performed deep sequencing of blood TCR repertoires from 4 to 6 healthy adults. For each donor, three plates each were used for CD4 naive and CD4 memory, two plates were used for CD8 naive, and one plate was used for CD8 memory. Libraries were prepared and TCR repertoires were sequenced by different laboratories using diverse techniques, in order to increase sequencing depth and limit assay-specific biases.

Note on this clone: Its antigen remains undetermined. Per-base qualities were not stored, and no clone one base away is much larger.

Findings and caveats that apply to the study as a whole: Naive subsets generally had larger estimated clonotype richness than memory subsets did. Pairwise subsampling led to the expectation that sequencing depth would affect the degree of clonotype sharing among donors. Even with the large sequencing depth, rarefaction of the sorted-subset datasets indicated that sequencing was incomplete. Higher generation probabilities were observed for clonotypes shared by all four sorted-subset donors than for non-shared clonotypes. When several donors were compared, the shared fraction of clonotypes was 5% to 6.5% for naive CD4, around 3.5% for naive CD8, more than 2% for memory CD4, and less than 0.5% for memory CD8. Because the study included only a small number of donors, the genetic and exposure-history diversity represented was limited. Sampling was restricted to blood, and TCR repertoires in tissue are likely to differ from TCR repertoires in blood.

CD8 naive samples consisted of CD45RO-negative cells that were positively selected for CCR7, yielding a CD45RA+CCR7+ population without TemRA cells. Healthy HIV-negative adults with no recently reported acute infections or vaccinations were included as donors. Only Caucasian adults living in Nashville, Tennessee, USA were represented among the donors. After blood collection by leukapheresis, PBMCs were isolated using Ficoll-Histopaque density gradient centrifugation and then cryopreserved in the vapor phase of liquid nitrogen. Analytical flow cytometry was used to check the purity and quantity of each magnetically sorted T cell population. Genomic DNA was isolated from every sorted fraction and measured by UV absorbance on a Nanodrop 2000c. TCR CDR3 regions were amplified from genomic DNA by multiplex PCR using the deep immunoSEQ assay. For each cell subset, the extracted genomic DNA was distributed evenly across all wells of several immunoSEQ 96-well plates, and each plate served as one replicate. Each replicate PCR for sorted subsets received 150 to 250 ng genomic DNA, equal to about 30,000 T cell genomes. Purified libraries were quantified with a Qubit 3.0 fluorometer, sized on a Bioanalyzer 2100, and re-quantified with the KAPA Library Quantification kit. A separate single-read 150-cycle Illumina NextSeq 550 flow cell was used to sequence each immunoSEQ 96-well plate. The published analysis was carried out like this. Because the immunoSEQ output held only junctional sequences and lacked quality scores, the filtering could not match the filtering applied to full-length reads. To assign V/J genes and CDR3, sequences were annotated using PyIR, a Python wrapper for IgBLAST v1.9, with IMGT germline references. Reads with weak V/J assignments (E-value above 1e-6), missing CDR3, stop codons, out-of-frame junctions, or ambiguous translated residues were removed. V3J clonotypes were defined as sequences sharing an identical inferred V gene, J gene, and CDR3 amino acid sequence. Percentage overlap between repertoires was computed as shared unique clonotypes divided by the size of the smaller repertoire. Repertoire richness was assessed with RTK rarefaction, the Chao1 estimator, and Recon v2.1 estimates of unobserved clonotypes. Generation probabilities for all TCRbeta clonotypes obtained by the gDNA method from four donors were computed using OLGA. What TCRdb holds here is the immuneACCESS table cut down to in-frame rearrangements. Part of the clones is not present; checked against another copy, under half of the missing clones reflect an unresolved V gene, and the others are unexplained. V, J and clone size reflect that table, while D and trimming were determined from the DNA. Counted in this sample were approximately 1.9 million clones; around 93% of them appeared once. 1.5% to 2% of the sample belongs to the ten largest clones.

The V and J ends are trimmed by 3 bases and 3 bases, leaving 12 bases between them. CDR1 and CDR2 are drawn from the germline V gene: MDHEN, SYDVKM. From its cysteine to its phenylalanine, the CDR3 spans 15 amino acids. The only DNA kept is the CDR3, 45 bases in frame from the first base. This TCR derives from a man aged 18 to 29 in good health. Some clones in this sample may be carry-over from other donors' samples. The rearrangement joined TRBV28 to TRBJ1-5, with no confident D gene call. Sequencing was performed on naive CD8+ T cells from PBMCs. Explained via the paper, the cell subset or site label denotes: CD45RA+CCR7+. CDR3 loop: CASSLILRTNQPQHF. DNA sequence: TGTGCCAGCAGTTTGATACTCAGGACCAATCAGCCCCAGCATTTT.